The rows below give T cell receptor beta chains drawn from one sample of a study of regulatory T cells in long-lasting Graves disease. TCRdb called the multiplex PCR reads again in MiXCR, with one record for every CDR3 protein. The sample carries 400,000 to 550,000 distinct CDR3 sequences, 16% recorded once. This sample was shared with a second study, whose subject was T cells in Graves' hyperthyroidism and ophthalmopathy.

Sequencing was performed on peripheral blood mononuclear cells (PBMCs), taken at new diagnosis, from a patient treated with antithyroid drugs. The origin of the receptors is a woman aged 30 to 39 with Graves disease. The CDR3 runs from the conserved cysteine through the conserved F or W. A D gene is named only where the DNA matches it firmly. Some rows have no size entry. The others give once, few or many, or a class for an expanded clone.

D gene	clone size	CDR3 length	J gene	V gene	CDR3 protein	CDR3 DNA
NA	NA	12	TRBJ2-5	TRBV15	CATNSLRRAQYF	TGTGCCACCAACAGTCTCAGGAGGGCCCAGTACTTC
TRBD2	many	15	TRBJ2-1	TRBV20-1	CSARNPAGGLNEQFF	TGCAGTGCTAGAAATCCAGCGGGAGGACTCAATGAGCAGTTCTTC
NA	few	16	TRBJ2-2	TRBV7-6	CASSSQPEGNTGELFF	TGTGCCAGCAGCTCGCAACCGGAGGGAAACACCGGGGAGCTGTTTTTT
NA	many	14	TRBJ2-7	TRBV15	CATSSGRGSDEQYF	TGTGCCACCAGCAGCGGGAGAGGGTCGGATGAGCAGTACTTC
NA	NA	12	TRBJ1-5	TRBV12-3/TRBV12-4	CASSPWGQPQHF	TGTGCCAGCAGTCCGTGGGGTCAGCCCCAGCATTTT
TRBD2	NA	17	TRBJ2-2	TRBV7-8	CASSSRLAGGLSGELFF	TGTGCCAGCAGCTCCCGACTAGCGGGAGGTCTCTCCGGGGAGCTGTTTTTT
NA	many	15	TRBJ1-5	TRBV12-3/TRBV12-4	CASSLWQGNNQPQHF	TGTGCCAGCAGTTTATGGCAGGGTAACAATCAGCCCCAGCATTTT
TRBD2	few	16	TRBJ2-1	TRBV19	CASSISPGLAFNEQFF	TGTGCCAGTAGTATCTCTCCGGGACTAGCGTTCAATGAGCAGTTCTTC
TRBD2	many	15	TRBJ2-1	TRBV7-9	CASSLIRGSYNEQFF	TGTGCCAGCAGCTTAATCCGCGGGAGTTACAATGAGCAGTTCTTC
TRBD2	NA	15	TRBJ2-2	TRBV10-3	CAISAGAGDAGELFF	TGTGCCATCAGTGCTGGTGCGGGGGATGCCGGGGAGCTGTTTTTT
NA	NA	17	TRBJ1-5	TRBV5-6	CASRAGRGRLGNQPQHF	TGTGCCAGCAGGGCGGGGAGGGGAAGGTTGGGCAATCAGCCCCAGCATTTT
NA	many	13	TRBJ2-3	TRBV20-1	CSARDEITDTQYF	TGCAGTGCTAGAGACGAGATCACAGATACGCAGTATTTT
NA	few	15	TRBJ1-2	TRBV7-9	CASSSAQTRNYGYTF	TGTGCCAGCAGCTCAGCCCAAACCCGCAACTATGGCTACACCTTC
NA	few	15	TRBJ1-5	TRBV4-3	CASSQDRDGNQPQHF	TGCGCCAGCAGCCAAGACCGGGACGGAAATCAGCCCCAGCATTTT
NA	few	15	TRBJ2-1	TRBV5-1	CASSLVQSPTAEQFF	TGCGCCAGCAGCTTGGTCCAATCCCCTACCGCTGAGCAGTTCTTC
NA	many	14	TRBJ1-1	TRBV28	CASSPAKSYTEAFF	TGTGCCAGCAGTCCCGCCAAGAGTTACACTGAAGCTTTCTTT
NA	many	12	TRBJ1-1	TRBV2	CASEQDGTEAFF	TGTGCCAGCGAACAGGACGGGACTGAAGCTTTCTTT
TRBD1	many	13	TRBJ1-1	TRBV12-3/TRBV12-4	CACDRVGNTEAFF	TGTGCCTGCGACAGGGTCGGGAACACTGAAGCTTTCTTT
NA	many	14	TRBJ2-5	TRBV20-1	CSASLGGGQETQYF	TGCAGTGCCTCCTTGGGGGGCGGACAAGAGACCCAGTACTTC
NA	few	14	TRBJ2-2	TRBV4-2	CASSQDSAGGELFF	TGTGCCAGCAGCCAAGACTCGGCGGGCGGGGAGCTGTTTTTT
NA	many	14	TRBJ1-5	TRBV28	CASSPRNSNQPQHF	TGTGCCAGCAGTCCGAGGAATAGCAATCAGCCCCAGCATTTT
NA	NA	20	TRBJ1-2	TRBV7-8	CASSIYLCSVEGGGDYGYTF	NA
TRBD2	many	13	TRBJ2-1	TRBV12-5	CASGPTSGNEQFF	TGTGCTAGTGGGCCCACTAGCGGGAATGAGCAGTTCTTC
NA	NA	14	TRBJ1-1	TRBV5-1	CASSSGSMGTEAFF	TGCGCCAGCAGCTCGGGGAGCATGGGCACTGAAGCTTTCTTT
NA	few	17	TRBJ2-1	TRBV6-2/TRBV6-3	CASSETTGKSPSNEQFF	TGTGCCAGCAGTGAAACTACCGGGAAAAGCCCCTCCAATGAGCAGTTCTTC
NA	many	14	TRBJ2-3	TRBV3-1	CASSQSGTSDTQYF	TGTGCCAGCAGCCAAAGCGGGACATCAGATACGCAGTATTTT
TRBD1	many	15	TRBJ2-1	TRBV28	CASSPWTGKGHEQFF	TGTGCCAGCAGTCCATGGACAGGGAAGGGGCATGAGCAGTTCTTC
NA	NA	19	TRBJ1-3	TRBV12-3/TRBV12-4	CASSPFSPWDRASGNTIYF	TGTGCCAGCAGTCCTTTCTCACCCTGGGACCGCGCAAGTGGAAACACCATATATTTT
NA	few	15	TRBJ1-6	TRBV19	CASRVQGMKDSPLHF	TGTGCCAGTAGGGTCCAGGGTATGAAGGATTCACCCCTCCACTTT
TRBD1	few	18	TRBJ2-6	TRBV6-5	CASSYSQGVSSGANVLTF	TGTGCCAGCAGTTACTCGCAGGGGGTCAGCTCTGGGGCCAACGTCCTGACTTTC
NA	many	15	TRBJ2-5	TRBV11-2	CASSQDEGQQETQYF	TGCGCCAGCAGCCAAGATGAAGGACAACAAGAGACCCAGTACTTC
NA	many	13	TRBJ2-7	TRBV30	CASAIGLPYEQYF	TGTGCCTCCGCCATCGGACTTCCCTACGAGCAGTACTTC
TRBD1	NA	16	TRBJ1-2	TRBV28	CASSRKAGGFFLGYTF	TGTGCCAGCAGTAGAAAGGCAGGGGGCTTTTTCTTGGGCTACACCTTC
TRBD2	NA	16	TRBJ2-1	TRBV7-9	CASSPRAAGGRNEQFF	TGTGCCAGCAGCCCCCGGGCGGCGGGGGGACGAAATGAGCAGTTCTTC
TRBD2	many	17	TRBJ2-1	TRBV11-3	CASSIGAGGPRGHEQFF	TGTGCCAGCAGCATAGGGGCGGGAGGTCCCCGGGGTCATGAGCAGTTCTTC
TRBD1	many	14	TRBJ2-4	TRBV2	CATSRDRGFVIQYF	TGTGCCACCTCCCGGGACAGGGGATTTGTCATTCAGTACTTC
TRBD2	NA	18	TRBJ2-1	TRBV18	CASSRTGTSGRGGDEQFF	TGTGCCAGCTCACGGACCGGGACTAGCGGGAGGGGGGGGGATGAGCAGTTCTTC
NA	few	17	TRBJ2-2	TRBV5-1	CASSLRQGGMAAGELFF	TGCGCCAGCAGCCTAAGACAAGGCGGGATGGCCGCCGGGGAGCTGTTTTTT
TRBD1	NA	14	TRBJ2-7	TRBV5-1	CASSYTGGIYEQYF	TGCGCCAGCAGCTACACAGGGGGTATTTACGAGCAGTACTTC
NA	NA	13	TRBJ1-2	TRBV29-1	CSVVDRRNEGYTF	TGCAGCGTTGTTGACAGGAGAAATGAGGGCTACACCTTC
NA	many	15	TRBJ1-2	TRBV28	CASSFGGSPDYGYTF	TGTGCCAGCAGTTTCGGGGGTAGCCCTGACTATGGCTACACCTTC
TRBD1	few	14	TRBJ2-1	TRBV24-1	CATSDGQGANEQFF	TGTGCCACCAGTGATGGACAGGGGGCTAATGAGCAGTTCTTC
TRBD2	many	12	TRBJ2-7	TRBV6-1	CASTSSGHEQYF	TGTGCCAGCACTTCTAGCGGCCACGAGCAGTACTTC
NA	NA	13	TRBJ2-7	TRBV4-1	CASRRDFNYEQYF	TGCGCCAGCAGACGGGACTTTAACTACGAGCAGTACTTC
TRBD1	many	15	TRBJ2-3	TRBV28	CASSTRDRGTDTQYF	TGTGCCAGCAGTACCCGGGACAGGGGAACAGATACGCAGTATTTT
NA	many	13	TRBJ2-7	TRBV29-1	CSVSVPGIVEQYF	TGCAGCGTTTCTGTGCCGGGTATCGTCGAGCAGTACTTC